This paragraph covers one T cell receptor beta chain sequence. The CDR3 spans 14 residues. V shed 7 bases and J shed 2 bases, with 14 bases lying between them. Germline CDR1 is WSHSY and CDR2 is SAAADI. Methods used by the authors: Quantification of nucleated cells was approximated via reference gene primer amplification. Some clones are missing from TCRdb's copy, which holds only in-frame ones; the method was immunoSEQ multiplex PCR. The D gene and trimming were derived from the DNA, and the V and J assignments and clone size from that table. The table includes around 230,000 clones, 86% detected once. The data are from a study of blood T cell repertoires in COVID-19. Study-wide context: COVID-19 samples, acute and convalescent, were from the United States, Italy and Spain. From T cells, B-cell-depleted T cells, or PBMCs came the material, which was cDNA or gDNA.

Sequencing input: PBMCs or T cells enriched from blood (not recorded which). The chain uses TRBV10-2 and TRBJ1-1; a possible D gene is TRBD1 (6 bases). This receptor was taken from a woman in her 40s with acute COVID-19. CDR3: CASTLSDSNTEAFF. The CDR3 DNA follows: TGCGCCAGCACCCTCTCGGACAGTAACACTGAAGCTTTCTTT.